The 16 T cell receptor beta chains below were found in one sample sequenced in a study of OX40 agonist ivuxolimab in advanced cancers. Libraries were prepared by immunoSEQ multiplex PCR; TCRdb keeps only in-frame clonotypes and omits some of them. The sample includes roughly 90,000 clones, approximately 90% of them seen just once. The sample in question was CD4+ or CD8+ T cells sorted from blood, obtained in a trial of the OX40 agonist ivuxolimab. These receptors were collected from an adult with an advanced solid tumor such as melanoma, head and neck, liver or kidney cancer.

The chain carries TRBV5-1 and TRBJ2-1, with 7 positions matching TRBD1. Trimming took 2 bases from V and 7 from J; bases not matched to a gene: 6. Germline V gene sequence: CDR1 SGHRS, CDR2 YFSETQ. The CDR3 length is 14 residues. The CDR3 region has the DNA TGCGCCAGCAGCTTAGACAGGGCGGTAAATGAGCAGTTCTTC. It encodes CASSLDRAVNEQFF.

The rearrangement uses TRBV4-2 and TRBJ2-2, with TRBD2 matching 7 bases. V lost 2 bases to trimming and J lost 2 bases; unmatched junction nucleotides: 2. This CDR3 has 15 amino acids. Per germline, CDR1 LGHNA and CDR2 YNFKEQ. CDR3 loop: CASSQSGANTGELFF. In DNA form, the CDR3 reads TGTGCCAGCAGCCAAAGCGGGGCTAACACCGGGGAGCTGTTTTTT.

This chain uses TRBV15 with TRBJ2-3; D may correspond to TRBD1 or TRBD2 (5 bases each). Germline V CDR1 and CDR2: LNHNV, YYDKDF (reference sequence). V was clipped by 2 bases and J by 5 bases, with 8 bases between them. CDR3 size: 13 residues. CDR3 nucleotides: TGTGCCACCAGCAGACAGGGAGAAGATACGCAGTATTTT. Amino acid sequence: CATSRQGEDTQYF. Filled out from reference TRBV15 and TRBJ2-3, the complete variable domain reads DAMVIQNPRYQVTQFGKPVTLSCSQTLNHNVMYWYQQKSSQAPKLLFHYYDKDFNNEADTPDNFQSRRPNTSFCFLDIRSPGLGDTAMYLCATSRQGEDTQYFGPGTRLTVL.

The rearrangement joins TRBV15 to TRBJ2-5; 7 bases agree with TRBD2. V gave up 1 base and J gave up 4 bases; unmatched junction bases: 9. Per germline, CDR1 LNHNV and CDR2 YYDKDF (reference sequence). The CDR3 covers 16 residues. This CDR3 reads CATSRVPGGQGETQYF. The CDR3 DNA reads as TGTGCCACCAGCAGAGTACCGGGAGGCCAGGGAGAGACCCAGTACTTC.

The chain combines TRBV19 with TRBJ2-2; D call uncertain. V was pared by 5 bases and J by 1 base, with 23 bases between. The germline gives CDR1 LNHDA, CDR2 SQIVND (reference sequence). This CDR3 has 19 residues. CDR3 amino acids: CASSPIIGKVVMNTGELFF. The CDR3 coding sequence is TGTGCCAGTAGTCCGATTATAGGAAAAGTAGTAATGAACACCGGGGAGCTGTTTTTT.

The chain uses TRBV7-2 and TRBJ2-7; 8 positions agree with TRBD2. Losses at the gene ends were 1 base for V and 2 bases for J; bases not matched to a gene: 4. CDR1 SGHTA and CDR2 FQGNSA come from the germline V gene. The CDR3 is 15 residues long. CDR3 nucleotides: TGTGCCAGCAGCTTAGTTGCGGGGGGAACCTACGAGCAGTACTTC. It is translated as CASSLVAGGTYEQYF.

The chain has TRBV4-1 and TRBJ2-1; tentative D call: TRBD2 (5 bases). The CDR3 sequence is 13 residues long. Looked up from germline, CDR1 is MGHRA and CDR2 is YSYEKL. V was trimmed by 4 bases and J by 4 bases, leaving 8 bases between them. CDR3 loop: CASSPGLYNEQFF. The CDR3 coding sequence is TGCGCCAGCAGCCCAGGACTTTACAATGAGCAGTTCTTC.

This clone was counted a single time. Written as DNA, the CDR3 is TGTGCCAGCAGCCCGCACCCAGGGGGGCGTGCCATGAACACTGAAGCTTTCTTT. Its translation: CASSPHPGGRAMNTEAFF. This rearrangement joins TRBV7-2 to TRBJ1-1; 7 bases agree with TRBD1. There are 18 residues in the CDR3. V shed 5 bases, J shed 0 bases, and the junction held 15 bases outside the gene matches. The germline V gene encodes CDR1 SGHTA and CDR2 FQGNSA.

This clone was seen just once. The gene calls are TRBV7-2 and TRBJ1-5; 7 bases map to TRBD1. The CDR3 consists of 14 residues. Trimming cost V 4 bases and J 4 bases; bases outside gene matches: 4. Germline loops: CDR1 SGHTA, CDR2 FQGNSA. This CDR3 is CASSSQGWNQPQHF. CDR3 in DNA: TGTGCCAGCAGCTCACAGGGGTGGAATCAGCCCCAGCATTTT. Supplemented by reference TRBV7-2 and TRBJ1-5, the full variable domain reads GAGVSQSPSNKVTEKGKDVELRCDPISGHTALYWYRQSLGQGLEFLIYFQGNSAPDKSGLPSDRFSAERTGGSVSTLTIQRTQQEDSAVYLCASSSQGWNQPQHFGDGTRLSIL.

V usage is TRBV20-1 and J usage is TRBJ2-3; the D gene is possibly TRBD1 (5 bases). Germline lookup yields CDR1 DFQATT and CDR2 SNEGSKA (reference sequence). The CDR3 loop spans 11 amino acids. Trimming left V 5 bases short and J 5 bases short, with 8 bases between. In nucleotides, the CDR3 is TGCAGTGCTCTTCAGGGAGATACGCAGTATTTT. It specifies CSALQGDTQYF.

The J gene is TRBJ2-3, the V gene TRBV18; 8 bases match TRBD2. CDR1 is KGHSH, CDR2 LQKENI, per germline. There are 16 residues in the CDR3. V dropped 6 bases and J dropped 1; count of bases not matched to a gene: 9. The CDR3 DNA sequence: TGTGCCAGCTCGGCCCTTAGCGGGATTGGCACAGATACGCAGTATTTT. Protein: CASSALSGIGTDTQYF. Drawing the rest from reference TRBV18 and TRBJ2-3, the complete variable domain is NAGVMQNPRHLVRRRGQEARLRCSPMKGHSHVYWYRQLPEEGLKFMVYLQKENIIDESGMPKERFSAEFPKEGPSILRIQQVVRGDSAAYFCASSALSGIGTDTQYFGPGTRLTVL.

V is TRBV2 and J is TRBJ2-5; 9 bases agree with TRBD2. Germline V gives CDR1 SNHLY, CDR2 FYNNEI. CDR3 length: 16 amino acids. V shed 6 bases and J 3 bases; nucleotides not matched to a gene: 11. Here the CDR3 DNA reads TGTGCCAGCAGAGGGACCGGGACTAGCCGAAAAGAGACCCAGTACTTC. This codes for CASRGTGTSRKETQYF.

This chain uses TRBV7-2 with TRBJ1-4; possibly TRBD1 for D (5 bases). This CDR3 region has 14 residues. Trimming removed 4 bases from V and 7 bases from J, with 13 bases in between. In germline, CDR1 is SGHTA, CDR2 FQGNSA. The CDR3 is CASSYRRASEKLFF. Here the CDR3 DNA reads TGTGCCAGCAGCTACAGGCGGGCGAGTGAAAAACTGTTTTTT.

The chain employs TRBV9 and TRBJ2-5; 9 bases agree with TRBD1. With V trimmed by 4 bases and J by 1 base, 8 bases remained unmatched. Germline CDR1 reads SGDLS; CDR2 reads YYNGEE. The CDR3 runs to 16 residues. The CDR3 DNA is TGTGCCAGCAGCCCCCGGGGACAGGGCCTCCAAGAGACCCAGTACTTC. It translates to CASSPRGQGLQETQYF.

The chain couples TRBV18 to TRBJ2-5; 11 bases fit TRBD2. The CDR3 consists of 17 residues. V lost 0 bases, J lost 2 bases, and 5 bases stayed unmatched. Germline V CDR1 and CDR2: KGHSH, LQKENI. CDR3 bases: TGTGCCAGCTCACCACCGGGTCTAGCGGGGGGACAAGAGACCCAGTACTTC. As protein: CASSPPGLAGGQETQYF.

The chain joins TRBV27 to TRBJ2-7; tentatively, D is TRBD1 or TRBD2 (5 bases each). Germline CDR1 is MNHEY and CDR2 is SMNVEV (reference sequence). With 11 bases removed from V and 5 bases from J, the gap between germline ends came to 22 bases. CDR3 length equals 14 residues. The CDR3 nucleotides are TGTGCCGCCCGACCCCGAGGGGAATCGCACGAGCAGTACTTC. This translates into CAARPRGESHEQYF.